The 25 T cell receptor beta chains below come from one sample, sequenced in a study of PD-1 blockade in classical Hodgkin lymphoma. Measured with immunoSEQ multiplex PCR; TCRdb has only the in-frame clones, and not every one. The data contain approximately 10,000 clones, more than 85% of them singletons. Following autologous stem cell transplantation, relapse occurred in every patient, and exposure to brentuximab vedotin varied. This sample comprised peripheral blood mononuclear cells (PBMCs), obtained at baseline. Source of these receptors: a human donor with classical Hodgkin lymphoma.

The chain recombines TRBV9 with TRBJ2-1; TRBD2 matches at 8 bases. Trimming cost V 0 bases and J 6 bases; bases outside gene matches: 8. Germline-derived CDR1 and CDR2 are SGDLS and YYNGEE. The CDR3 is 16 residues long. CDR3 sequence reads: CASSVEPGGTFNEQFF. CDR3 in DNA: TGTGCCAGCAGCGTAGAGCCGGGAGGGACTTTCAATGAGCAGTTCTTC.

The V and J genes are TRBV2 and TRBJ2-7, with a tentative D call TRBD1 (6 bases). Germline CDR1 reads SNHLY; CDR2 reads FYNNEI. Trimming shortened V by 1 base and J by 7 bases, and 14 bases separated the two germline ends. This CDR3 spans 14 amino acids. CDR3 coding DNA: TGTGCCAGCAGTGAAGAGGGGGAGACTGGAGAGCAGTACTTC. Amino acid sequence: CASSEEGETGEQYF.

The J gene is TRBJ2-7, the V gene TRBV14; 8 bases line up with TRBD1. The CDR3 sequence is 14 residues long. The germline V gene encodes CDR1 SGHDN and CDR2 FVKESK. Losses at the gene ends were 4 bases for V and 4 bases for J; bases not matched to a gene: 6. CDR3 region: CASSLDRGSYEQYF. CDR3 nucleotide sequence: TGTGCCAGCAGCCTCGACAGGGGATCTTACGAGCAGTACTTC.

The V gene is TRBV19, the J gene TRBJ2-6, with D uncertain. Per germline, CDR1 LNHDA and CDR2 SQIVND (reference sequence). V lost 11 bases to trimming and J lost 4 bases, with 12 bases between them. The CDR3 sequence is 13 residues long. CDR3 coding DNA: TGTGCCGTCCGGGCCACAGGGGCCAACGTCCTGACTTTC. It is translated as CAVRATGANVLTF. Using reference TRBV19 and TRBJ2-6 for the parts outside the CDR3, the full variable domain is DGGITQSPKYLFRKEGQNVTLSCEQNLNHDAMYWYRQDPGQGLRLIYYSQIVNDFQKGDIAEGYSVSREKKESFPLTVTSAQKNPTAFYLCAVRATGANVLTFGAGSRLTVL.

This clone was recorded only once. The rearrangement uses TRBV5-6 and TRBJ2-3, with TRBD2 identical over 9 bases. With 2 bases clipped from V and 6 bases from J, the junction kept 1 base outside the gene matches. CDR3 size: 13 residues. Germline-derived CDR1 and CDR2 are SGHDT and YYEEEE. For the CDR3, the DNA is TGTGCCAGCAGCTTTAGCGGGAGCGATACGCAGTATTTT. As protein: CASSFSGSDTQYF.

The V call is TRBV11-3, the J call TRBJ2-7; 9 nucleotides match TRBD2. CDR3 length: 15 amino acids. V lost 5 bases, J lost 6 bases, and 11 bases stayed unmatched. Per the germline V gene, CDR1 is SGHNT and CDR2 is YENEEA. CDR3 nucleotide sequence: TGTGCCAGCAGCCCAATAGCGGGAGCTCAAGGCGAGCAGTACTTC. Translation gives CASSPIAGAQGEQYF.

The V gene is TRBV6-6, the J gene TRBJ2-2; D gene ambiguous. Deletions cut 6 bases from V and 4 bases from J, with 9 bases between. Germline V CDR1 and CDR2: MNHNY, SVGAGI (reference sequence). The CDR3 covers 13 residues. The CDR3 spells CASRQRVTGELFF. In nucleotides, the CDR3 is TGTGCCAGCAGGCAACGGGTCACCGGGGAGCTGTTTTTT.

The chain recombines TRBV30 with TRBJ2-7, with D possibly being TRBD1 (6 bases). The CDR3 has 15 residues. V was shortened by 2 bases and J by 1 base, with 15 bases between the two germline ends. Germline V CDR1 and CDR2: GTSNPN, SVGIG (reference sequence). The DNA for the CDR3 is TGTGCCTGGAGTTCGATGACAGGATGGTCCTACGAGCAGTACTTC. It translates to CAWSSMTGWSYEQYF.

V and J are TRBV5-1 and TRBJ2-5; D is unclear. The V end was cut by 1 base, the J end by 4 bases, with 5 bases between. CDR1 is SGHRS, CDR2 YFSETQ, per germline. CDR3 length: 12 residues. The CDR3 DNA reads as TGCGCCAGCAGCTTGAAGGGAGAGACCCAGTACTTC. Its translation: CASSLKGETQYF.

The rearrangement joins TRBV25-1 to TRBJ2-1, with 7 positions matching TRBD2. This CDR3 region has 14 residues. The ends lost 7 bases at V and 6 bases at J; junction bases unmatched: 9. Germline V lookup: CDR1 MGHDK, CDR2 SYGVNS. The CDR3 DNA reads TGTGCCAGCAATGGGCTAGCGGAGATCAATGAGCAGTTCTTC. Its translation: CASNGLAEINEQFF. Filled out from reference TRBV25-1 and TRBJ2-1, the complete variable domain reads EADIYQTPRYLVIGTGKKITLECSQTMGHDKMYWYQQDPGMELHLIHYSYGVNSTEKGDLSSESTVSRIRTEHFPLTLESARPSHTSQYLCASNGLAEINEQFFGPGTRLTVL.

This chain joins TRBV30 and TRBJ1-5, with unresolved D. CDR3 length equals 15 residues. Germline loops: CDR1 GTSNPN, CDR2 SVGIG (reference sequence). Trimming removed 1 base from V and 4 bases from J, with 14 bases in between. CDR3 region: CAWSGRLALNQPQHF. The DNA for the CDR3 is TGTGCCTGGAGTGGTAGGCTGGCTCTAAATCAGCCCCAGCATTTT. Full variable domain (remainder filled in from reference TRBV30 and TRBJ1-5): SQTIHQWPATLVQPVGSPLSLECTVEGTSNPNLYWYRQAAGRGLQLLFYSVGIGQISSEVPQNLSASRPQDRQFILSSKKLLLSDSGFYLCAWSGRLALNQPQHFGDGTRLSIL.

The chain uses TRBV6-1 and TRBJ1-4; D ambiguous. The length of the CDR3 is 13 residues. V lost 7 bases to trimming and J lost 5 bases, with 11 bases between them. In germline, CDR1 is MNHNS, CDR2 SASEGT. CDR3 region: CASMVSENEKLFF. The CDR3 bases are TGTGCCAGCATGGTGTCGGAGAATGAAAAACTGTTTTTT.

The chain has TRBV4-1 and TRBJ2-7, with TRBD1 as a possible D gene (7 bases). Germline V gene data show CDR1 as MGHRA and CDR2 as YSYEKL. The CDR3 has 18 residues. Trimming left V 0 bases short and J 3 bases short, with 21 bases between. The CDR3 loop reads CASSQDSFRRAGGYEQYF. The CDR3 DNA follows: TGCGCCAGCAGCCAAGATTCATTTCGGAGGGCAGGGGGCTACGAGCAGTACTTC.

This chain joins TRBV6-9 and TRBJ2-7, with TRBD2 identical over 10 bases. The germline CDR1 and CDR2 sequences are MNHGY and SVAAGI. This CDR3 spans 15 amino acids. Losses at the gene ends were 6 bases for V and 0 bases for J; bases not matched to a gene: 5. The CDR3 loop is CASRLPSGGSYEQYF. The CDR3 DNA reads as TGTGCCAGCAGATTACCTAGCGGGGGCTCCTACGAGCAGTACTTC.

The chain employs TRBV14 and TRBJ2-1; the D is unclear. CDR1 and CDR2 from the germline V gene are SGHDN and FVKESK. Between the trimmed V and J ends, which lost 1 base and 7 bases, there was a span of 8 bases. This CDR3 spans 13 amino acids. The CDR3 reads CASSQASRNEQFF. For the CDR3, the DNA is TGTGCCAGCAGCCAAGCTTCGCGGAATGAGCAGTTCTTC.

This chain links TRBV10-3 with TRBJ2-2; D could derive from TRBD1 or TRBD2 (5 bases each). The germline gives CDR1 ENHRY, CDR2 SYGVKD. The CDR3 covers 14 residues. Trimming took 9 bases from V and 0 from J, leaving 11 bases between them. The CDR3 DNA reads TGTGCCATGACCGGGACCTCGAACACCGGGGAGCTGTTTTTT. Translated: CAMTGTSNTGELFF.

This chain uses TRBV29-1 with TRBJ1-2, with D maybe TRBD1 (6 bases). This CDR3 comprises 12 residues. V lost 6 bases, J lost 8 bases, and 16 bases lay in between. Germline V gene sequence: CDR1 SQVTM, CDR2 ANQGSEA. The CDR3 sequence is CSVVGGWWGYTF. In DNA, the CDR3 is TGCAGCGTCGTCGGGGGCTGGTGGGGCTACACCTTC.

This clone was seen only once. The chain has TRBV30 and TRBJ2-1; D remains ambiguous. CDR3 size: 12 residues. Germline V gene sequence: CDR1 GTSNPN, CDR2 SVGIG (reference sequence). Trimming took off 5 bases at V and 4 bases at J, with 9 bases between the two ends. The CDR3 sequence: CAWDRRYNEQFF. The CDR3 bases are TGTGCCTGGGACCGACGGTACAATGAGCAGTTCTTC. Drawing the rest from reference TRBV30 and TRBJ2-1, the complete variable domain is SQTIHQWPATLVQPVGSPLSLECTVEGTSNPNLYWYRQAAGRGLQLLFYSVGIGQISSEVPQNLSASRPQDRQFILSSKKLLLSDSGFYLCAWDRRYNEQFFGPGTRLTVL.

The V and J genes are TRBV5-1 and TRBJ2-2, with D hard to call. The CDR3 has 16 residues. V was clipped by 1 base and J by 1 base, with 11 bases between them. Germline V gene sequence: CDR1 SGHRS, CDR2 YFSETQ. CDR3 nucleotides: TGCGCCAGCAGCTTGCCCATGTTGGGGAACACCGGGGAGCTGTTTTTT. Translated, it gives CASSLPMLGNTGELFF.

The chain is built from TRBV28 and TRBJ1-1, with D hard to call. Germline loops: CDR1 MDHEN, CDR2 SYDVKM. Trimming cost V 7 bases and J 0 bases, with 6 bases left between them. This CDR3 comprises 12 residues. Written as DNA, the CDR3 is TGTGCCAGCAACCCCATGAACACTGAAGCTTTCTTT. Translation: CASNPMNTEAFF.

J is TRBJ2-7 and V is TRBV5-1; 8 nucleotides line up with TRBD2. The V gene end was trimmed by 0 bases and the J gene end by 3 bases; junction bases not matched to a gene: 5. Germline CDR1 and CDR2: SGHRS and YFSETQ. The CDR3 totals 15 residues. CDR3 residues: CASSLGTSGYYEQYF. In DNA, the CDR3 is TGCGCCAGCAGCTTGGGAACTAGCGGTTACTACGAGCAGTACTTC. Filled out from reference TRBV5-1 and TRBJ2-7, the complete variable domain reads KAGVTQTPRYLIKTRGQQVTLSCSPISGHRSVSWYQQTPGQGLQFLFEYFSETQRNKGNFPGRFSGRQFSNSRSEMNVSTLELGDSALYLCASSLGTSGYYEQYFGPGTRLTVT.

The rearrangement uses TRBV28 and TRBJ2-7; D is possibly TRBD2 (5 bases). V lost 5 bases and J lost 9, with 20 bases in between. Germline V lookup: CDR1 MDHEN, CDR2 SYDVKM. The CDR3 consists of 14 residues. The CDR3 loop reads CASSTVARQGRQYF. The CDR3 coding sequence is TGTGCCAGCAGTACAGTAGCGCGCCAAGGGAGGCAGTACTTC.

The chain combines TRBV9 with TRBJ2-3, with D uncertain. V was cut by 0 bases and J by 1 base, with 9 bases left in between. Per germline, CDR1 SGDLS and CDR2 YYNGEE. This CDR3 spans 15 amino acids. The CDR3 sequence: CASSVGGWRTDTQYF. The CDR3 nucleotides read TGTGCCAGCAGCGTAGGGGGATGGCGCACAGATACGCAGTATTTT.

This chain joins TRBV29-1 and TRBJ2-5, with D perhaps matching TRBD1 (5 bases). This CDR3 region has 16 residues. V lost 0 bases and J lost 4, with 18 bases in between. Per the germline V gene, CDR1 is SQVTM and CDR2 is ANQGSEA. CDR3 in DNA: TGCAGCGTTGAAGAGGGCCCTGCAAGGGGTCCAGAGACCCAGTACTTC. Its protein is CSVEEGPARGPETQYF.

The chain has TRBV25-1 and TRBJ2-2, with D hard to call. The CDR3 consists of 16 residues. V gave up 6 bases and J gave up 5 bases, with 19 bases separating them. CDR1 is MGHDK and CDR2 is SYGVNS in the germline V gene. The CDR3 DNA reads as TGTGCCAGCAGCAACAACAGTAGATCGAGAACCGGGGAGCTGTTTTTT. Translating it yields CASSNNSRSRTGELFF.